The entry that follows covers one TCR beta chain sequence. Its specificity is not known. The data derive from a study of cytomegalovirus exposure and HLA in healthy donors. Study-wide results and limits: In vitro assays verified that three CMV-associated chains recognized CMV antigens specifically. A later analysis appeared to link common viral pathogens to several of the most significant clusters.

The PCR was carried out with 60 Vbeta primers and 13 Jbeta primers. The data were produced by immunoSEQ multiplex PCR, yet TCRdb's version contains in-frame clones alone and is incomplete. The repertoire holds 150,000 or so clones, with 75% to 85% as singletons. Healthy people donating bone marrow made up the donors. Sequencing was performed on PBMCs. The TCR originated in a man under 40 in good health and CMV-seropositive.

The CDR3 DNA reads TGTGCCAGCAGCTTAGGGTCCCAGGGGGATAGCACAGATACGCAGTATTTT. Its translation is CASSLGSQGDSTDTQYF. The chain recombines TRBV11-3 with TRBJ2-3, with TRBD1 matching over 7 bases. The CDR3 totals 17 residues. Per germline, CDR1 SGHNT and CDR2 YENEEA. With 1 base clipped from V and 0 bases from J, the junction kept 7 bases outside the gene matches.